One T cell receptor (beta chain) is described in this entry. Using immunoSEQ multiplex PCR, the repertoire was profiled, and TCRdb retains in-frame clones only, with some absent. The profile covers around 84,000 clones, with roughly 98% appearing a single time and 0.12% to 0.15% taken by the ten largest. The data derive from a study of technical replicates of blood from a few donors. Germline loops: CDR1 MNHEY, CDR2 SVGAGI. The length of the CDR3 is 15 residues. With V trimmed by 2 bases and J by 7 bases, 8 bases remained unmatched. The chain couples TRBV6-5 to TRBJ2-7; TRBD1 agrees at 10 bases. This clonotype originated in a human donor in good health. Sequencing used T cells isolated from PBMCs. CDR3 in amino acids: CASSYRDRGVWEQYF. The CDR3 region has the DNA TGTGCCAGCAGTTACCGGGACAGGGGAGTGTGGGAGCAGTACTTC.